The 3 T cell receptor beta chains below come from one sample, sequenced in a study of vaccination and CD4 T cells after COVID-19. No antigens are known for them. As to treatment: approximately nine-day PBMC culture with coronavirus spike peptide pools or control peptides (ViraFEST assay). Cultured CD4+ T cell DNA was sequenced using the Oncomine TCR Beta short-read assay. Via MiXCR, TCRdb re-called the PCR reads, giving one row per CDR3 protein. The sample shows some 16,000 distinct CDR3 sequences, 36% of them seen only once. The starting material was CD4+ T cells from blood, cultured in vitro, obtained before SARS-CoV-2 vaccination. The receptor set was obtained from a human donor who received a COVID-19 vaccine.

The chain combines TRBV2 with TRBJ1-5, with D possibly TRBD1 on 5 matching bases. V was shortened by 6 bases and J by 4 bases, with 16 bases between the two germline ends. The CDR3 runs 15 residues. Germline values: CDR1 SNHLY, CDR2 FYNNEI. CDR3: CASRRGRVGNQPQHF. The CDR3 bases are TGTGCCAGCAGGAGAGGCAGGGTTGGGAATCAGCCCCAGCATTTT.

Within the sample, this clonotype is medium-sized. The chain carries TRBV6-1 and TRBJ2-7; TRBD1 is a possible D gene (6 bases). The CDR3 is 13 residues long. The ends were cut back, 8 bases at V and 6 bases at J, with 17 bases in the middle. Germline CDR1 reads MNHNS; CDR2 reads SASEGT. The CDR3 here is CASPLRTDCEQYF. The CDR3 coding sequence is TGTGCCAGCCCACTTAGGACAGATTGCGAGCAGTACTTC.

This clonotype was picked up a small number of times. The DNA for the CDR3 is TGCAGTGCCCTAGGGGGACTAGCGGGCAATGAGCAGTTCTTC. Protein product: CSALGGLAGNEQFF. This chain links TRBV20-1 with TRBJ2-1, with 12 positions matching TRBD2. The junction had 6 bases not matched to a gene; V was cut back by 6 bases and J by 6 bases. Germline values: CDR1 DFQATT, CDR2 SNEGSKA (reference sequence). The CDR3 runs 14 residues.